The entry that follows covers one T cell receptor (beta chain) sequence. The data belong to a study of T cell repertoires in cytomegalovirus infection. J lost 8 bases, V lost 3 bases, and 4 bases had no gene match. Per germline, CDR1 SGHAT and CDR2 FQNNGV. The CDR3 is 14 amino acids. MiXCR was run by TCRdb on the reads, yielding one entry per CDR3 protein. The table has just under 550,000 distinct CDR3 sequences, around 27% seen once. Sequencing was done on a sample of PBMCs. The TCR sequence derives from a human donor in good health (CMV status not recorded). Some clones in this sample may be carry-over from other donors' samples. This chain joins TRBV11-2 and TRBJ2-1; 10 nucleotides align to TRBD1. The DNA of the CDR3 is TGTGCCAGCAGCTTTAGGGACAGGGGTGATGAGCAGTTCTTC. Protein: CASSFRDRGDEQFF.